This entry lists 8 T cell receptor beta chains sequenced from one sample in a study of blood T cell repertoires in COVID-19. Libraries were prepared by immunoSEQ multiplex PCR; TCRdb keeps only in-frame clonotypes and omits some of them. The sample lists some 200,000 clones; approximately 85% were seen once. Sample: peripheral blood. The receptors originated from a woman in her seventies with COVID-19, enrolled during active disease.

This CDR3 is CASSIGGRAHNEQFF. DNA of the CDR3: TGTGCCAGTAGTATAGGGGGGAGGGCCCACAATGAGCAGTTCTTC. The chain joins TRBV19 to TRBJ2-1; 7 bases are shared with TRBD2. From germline, CDR1 is LNHDA and CDR2 SQIVND (reference sequence). Trimming removed 1 base from V and 5 bases from J; junction bases left unmatched: 5. The CDR3 totals 15 residues.

This clone was seen more than once but under ten times. At the DNA level, this CDR3 is encoded by other sequences in the same sample as well. The chain employs TRBV7-8 and TRBJ2-5; D is perhaps TRBD1 (5 bases). CDR3 length equals 14 residues. Germline CDR1 is SGHVS and CDR2 is FQNEAQ. The V end was cut by 2 bases, the J end by 5 bases, with 12 bases between. The CDR3 here is CASSLIRGEETQYF. Here the CDR3 DNA reads TGTGCCAGCAGCTTAATAAGGGGTGAGGAGACCCAGTACTTC. The full variable domain, its missing parts supplied by reference TRBV7-8 and TRBJ2-5, is GAGVSQSPRYKVAKRGQDVALRCDPISGHVSLFWYQQALGQGPEFLTYFQNEAQLDKSGLPSDRFFAERPEGSVSTLKIQRTQQEDSAVYLCASSLIRGEETQYFGPGTRLLVL.

The rearrangement joins TRBV5-4 to TRBJ2-3; D is possibly TRBD2 (6 bases). V dropped 4 bases and J dropped 2 bases, with 17 bases sitting between them. Germline V gene data show CDR1 as SGHNT and CDR2 as YYREEE (reference sequence). The CDR3 is made up of 16 amino acids. CDR3 nucleotide sequence: TGTGCCAGCAGCCCCACGGGGGTTTACTCCACAGATACGCAGTATTTT. It encodes CASSPTGVYSTDTQYF.

This rearrangement joins TRBV5-1 to TRBJ2-1, with a possible D match to TRBD1 (6 bases). V was clipped by 6 bases and J by 9 bases, with 13 bases between them. CDR3 size: 12 residues. The germline V gene has CDR1 SGHRS and CDR2 YFSETQ. The CDR3 spells CASTAQGGEQFF. The CDR3 bases are TGCGCCAGCACCGCACAGGGCGGTGAGCAGTTCTTC.

The gene calls are TRBV18 and TRBJ1-2; 8 bases agree with TRBD1. CDR1 KGHSH and CDR2 LQKENI come from the germline V gene. The ends lost 4 bases at V and 5 bases at J; junction bases unmatched: 12. This CDR3 contains 16 residues. The CDR3 loop reads CASSLFQGAQGYGYTF. Here the CDR3 DNA reads TGTGCCAGCTCACTGTTTCAGGGGGCGCAAGGTTATGGCTACACCTTC.

This clone was recorded once. V gene TRBV10-3 combines with J gene TRBJ2-5; D may be TRBD2 (5 bases). The germline V and J ends were trimmed by 3 bases and 7 bases, with 15 bases remaining between them. The CDR3 is made up of 14 amino acids. Germline V lookup: CDR1 ENHRY, CDR2 SYGVKD. CDR3 nucleotides: TGTGCCATCAGTGATAAGGCGGGTCGTTGGACCCAGTACTTC. Translated, it gives CAISDKAGRWTQYF.

J is TRBJ2-2 and V is TRBV19; 9 bases are a match to TRBD2. Germline V gene sequence: CDR1 LNHDA, CDR2 SQIVND (reference sequence). The CDR3 totals 15 residues. The junction had 2 bases not matched to a gene; V was cut back by 6 bases and J by 0 bases. CDR3: CASSPSGTNTGELFF. Written as DNA, the CDR3 is TGTGCCAGTAGCCCTAGCGGGACGAACACCGGGGAGCTGTTTTTT.

The chain employs TRBV5-1 and TRBJ2-7; TRBD1 matches at 8 bases. V shed 7 bases and J 7 bases; nucleotides not matched to a gene: 13. Germline CDR1 reads SGHRS; CDR2 reads YFSETQ. CDR3 length equals 14 residues. The CDR3 nucleotides read TGCGCCAGCGCTCGGGGACGGAGGACAGGGGAGCAGTACTTC. It codes for CASARGRRTGEQYF.